The rows below give T cell receptor beta chains drawn from one sample of a study of cytomegalovirus exposure and HLA in healthy donors. The data were produced by immunoSEQ multiplex PCR, yet TCRdb's version contains in-frame clones alone and is incomplete. The sample contains 150,000 to 200,000 clones, approximately 80% of which appear only once. The sequenced sample was PBMCs. Every receptor here comes from a woman aged 25 to 39 in good health and CMV-seropositive. CDR3s include the opening cysteine and the closing phenylalanine or tryptophan. D genes are given only for firm matches. Rows give clone size only sometimes, using once, few, many, or a class for an expanded clone.

j_call	clone_size	v_call	d_call	cdr3_aa	cdr3_nt
TRBJ2-1	.	TRBV14	TRBD2	CASSQVAGVYNEQFF	TGTGCCAGCAGCCAGGTAGCGGGAGTCTACAATGAGCAGTTCTTC
TRBJ1-6	.	TRBV9	TRBD1	CASSDRDRSSPLHF	TGTGCCAGCAGCGACCGGGACAGGTCTTCACCCCTCCACTTT
TRBJ2-1	.	TRBV2	.	CASSPQTVTHSEQFF	TGTGCCAGCAGTCCCCAGACAGTAACCCACAGTGAGCAGTTCTTC
TRBJ2-2	.	TRBV7-3	.	CASSLTGAGELFF	TGTGCCAGCAGCTTAACAGGGGCCGGGGAGCTGTTTTTT
TRBJ2-1	.	TRBV18	TRBD2	CASSPPGLAGGNEQFF	TGTGCCAGCTCACCCCCGGGACTAGCGGGAGGGAATGAGCAGTTCTTC
TRBJ2-7	.	TRBV4-3	.	CASSQDQRGPFYEQYF	TGCGCCAGCAGCCAAGATCAGAGAGGCCCTTTCTACGAGCAGTACTTC
TRBJ1-5	.	TRBV28	TRBD1	CASRGPGQGYNQPQHF	TGTGCCAGCAGAGGCCCGGGACAGGGCTACAATCAGCCCCAGCATTTT
TRBJ2-3	.	TRBV28	.	CASSLSGTDTQYF	TGTGCCAGCAGTTTATCTGGCACAGATACGCAGTATTTT
TRBJ2-7	.	TRBV7-6	.	CASSLVPSAGRNEQYF	TGTGCCAGCAGCTTAGTCCCGTCCGCAGGGAGGAACGAGCAGTACTTC
TRBJ2-5	.	TRBV25-1	.	CASSHDRQETQYF	TGTGCCAGCAGTCACGACAGACAAGAGACCCAGTACTTC
TRBJ2-3	.	TRBV7-9	.	CASSLEPAGVSTDTQYF	TGTGCCAGCAGCTTAGAACCTGCGGGTGTCAGCACAGATACGCAGTATTTT
TRBJ1-4	once	TRBV7-9	.	CASSLTGATNEKLFF	TGTGCCAGCAGCCTTACAGGCGCAACTAATGAAAAACTGTTTTTT
TRBJ2-7	.	TRBV19	.	CASSIPKGRVGYEQYF	TGTGCCAGTAGTATCCCAAAGGGGCGTGTGGGCTACGAGCAGTACTTC
TRBJ1-3	.	TRBV6-1	.	CASSEYSGNTIYF	TGTGCCAGCAGTGAGTACTCTGGAAACACCATATATTTT
TRBJ2-7	few	TRBV30	.	CAWSSGLLIWYF	TGTGCCTGGAGTTCAGGTCTCTTGATCTGGTACTTC
TRBJ1-2	.	TRBV28	.	CASSLPGLFSYGYTF	TGTGCCAGCAGTCTCCCGGGACTTTTTTCATATGGCTACACCTTC
TRBJ2-4	.	TRBV9	.	CASSAGRLTNIQYF	TGTGCCAGCAGCGCCGGGAGATTAACTAACATTCAGTACTTC
TRBJ2-3	.	TRBV30	TRBD1	CAWMGKGTGVTDTQYF	TGTGCCTGGATGGGAAAGGGGACAGGGGTCACAGATACGCAGTATTTT
TRBJ2-3	.	TRBV7-3	.	CASSPSGDSDTQYF	TGTGCCAGCAGCCCATCCGGGGACTCAGATACGCAGTATTTT
TRBJ2-2	.	TRBV15	.	CATSRDYRGGGTGELFF	TGTGCCACCAGCAGAGATTATCGAGGGGGAGGGACCGGGGAGCTGTTTTTT
TRBJ2-1	.	TRBV4-2	TRBD2	CASSAPAGGRNNEQFF	TGTGCCAGCAGCGCCCCAGCCGGGGGGAGGAACAATGAGCAGTTCTTC
TRBJ2-7	.	TRBV7-2	TRBD2	CASSFLTGTSGYEQYF	TGTGCCAGCAGCTTTTTAACCGGGACTAGCGGCTACGAGCAGTACTTC
TRBJ1-1	few	TRBV2	.	CASRAEFMNTEAFF	TGTGCCAGCAGGGCGGAATTCATGAACACTGAAGCTTTCTTT
TRBJ2-7	.	TRBV28	.	CASSLLANEQYF	TGTGCCAGCAGTCTACTAGCTAACGAGCAGTACTTC
TRBJ2-1	once	TRBV5-1	TRBD2	CASSLVRRGGRNEQFF	TGCGCCAGCAGCTTGGTTAGGCGGGGGGGCCGTAATGAGCAGTTCTTC
TRBJ1-2	.	TRBV4-1	TRBD1	CASSQVGTGERGYTF	TGCGCCAGCAGCCAAGTAGGGACAGGGGAAAGGGGCTACACCTTC
TRBJ2-2	.	TRBV6-6	TRBD1	CASSKTGGHTGELFF	TGTGCCAGCAGTAAAACAGGGGGTCACACCGGGGAGCTGTTTTTT
TRBJ2-3	.	TRBV9	TRBD1	CASSLRGTDTQYF	TGTGCCAGCAGCCTCAGGGGGACAGATACGCAGTATTTT
TRBJ1-1	.	TRBV11-2	TRBD1	CASSLTGATGTEAFF	TGTGCCAGCAGCTTGACAGGGGCGACGGGGACTGAAGCTTTCTTT
TRBJ2-5	.	TRBV11-1	.	CASSLIPAGSETQYF	TGTGCCAGCAGCTTGATCCCCGCGGGGTCGGAGACCCAGTACTTC
TRBJ2-7	.	TRBV6-6	TRBD1	CASSHTPGQGYEQYF	TGTGCCAGCAGTCACACACCGGGACAGGGTTACGAGCAGTACTTC
TRBJ1-5	.	TRBV19	TRBD1	CASSIRDRGQPQHF	TGTGCCAGTAGTATCCGGGACAGGGGGCAGCCCCAGCATTTT
TRBJ2-7	.	TRBV2	TRBD1	CASRSGTGYHEQYF	TGTGCCAGCAGGTCCGGGACAGGGTACCACGAGCAGTACTTC
TRBJ2-3	.	TRBV6-4	TRBD2	CASSDLAGASTDTQYF	TGTGCCAGCAGTGACCTCGCGGGAGCTAGCACAGATACGCAGTATTTT
TRBJ2-1	.	TRBV4-2	TRBD2	CASSPWTSGANEQFF	TGTGCCAGCAGCCCCTGGACTAGCGGGGCCAATGAGCAGTTCTTC
TRBJ2-7	.	TRBV4-1	.	CASSQEPGQTYEQYF	TGCGCCAGCAGCCAAGAGCCGGGACAAACCTACGAGCAGTACTTC
TRBJ2-7	.	TRBV28	TRBD2	CASWAGDVYEQYF	TGTGCCTCCTGGGCGGGGGATGTTTACGAGCAGTACTTC
TRBJ2-1	.	TRBV9	TRBD2	CASSPLPGGAYNEQFF	TGTGCCAGCAGCCCCCTACCCGGGGGGGCCTACAATGAGCAGTTCTTC
TRBJ2-1	.	TRBV27	TRBD1	CASLSLGDRGRNEQFF	TGTGCCAGCCTATCTCTCGGGGACAGGGGTAGAAATGAGCAGTTCTTC
TRBJ2-7	.	TRBV7-9	.	CASSASGFFTYEQYF	TGTGCCAGCAGCGCTTCAGGGTTTTTTACCTACGAGCAGTACTTC
TRBJ2-2	.	TRBV6-5	TRBD1	CASRIGGGGSGELFF	TGTGCCAGCAGAATAGGGGGCGGTGGTTCCGGGGAGCTGTTTTTT
TRBJ2-3	.	TRBV25-1	TRBD1	CASRGQAGWSTQYF	TGTGCCAGCCGTGGACAGGCTGGGTGGAGTACGCAGTATTTT
TRBJ2-1	.	TRBV19	.	CASSILGSNSEQFF	TGTGCCAGTAGTATATTGGGCTCGAACAGCGAGCAGTTCTTC